This T cell receptor beta chain is drawn from a study of somatic mutations in cytotoxic T cells in rheumatoid arthritis (dated by TCRdb to 2017 to 2019). Looking at the study overall: Sorted V beta1+ cells also underwent TCRB sequencing, and some V beta antibody-stained T-cell populations were flow-sorted at nearly 100% purity on a FACSAria II or Sony SH800. The median ages of the patient and control groups were essentially identical. The study asked whether expanded CD8+ T-cell clones in newly diagnosed, untreated rheumatoid arthritis carry somatic mutations, and used TCRB deep sequencing to characterize clonality. TCRB deep sequencing was performed for roughly 69 rheumatoid arthritis patients and some 19 healthy controls. The research as a whole found: The antigen targets of the expanded CD8+ clones were unknown, and absence from virus-specific databases did not rule out viral specificity. The finding that TRBV07 was slightly underrepresented in patients was left unadjusted for multiple comparisons. Healthy controls showed no age-related increase in CD8+ clonality, whereas patients did (Spearman r of about 0.5). There was no significant difference in CD8+ T-cell clonality between rheumatoid arthritis patients and age-matched healthy controls. The largest CD8+ clone made up more than 20% of CD8+ cells in 8 of 65 patients, and blood and synovial fluid shared several identical CD8+ TCRB sequences.

TCRB CDR3 sequencing used the immunoSEQ assay on genomic DNA. Per the authors' processing: The analyses included only productive TCRB rearrangements. Defining a clone by its unique TCRB CDR3 sequence, the study calculated clonality as a productive clonality index derived from Shannon entropy. To calculate repertoire overlap between two samples, the template counts of each clone were considered relative to each sample's total templates. Flow cytometry-measured V-gene usage correlated with V-gene usage from TCRB sequencing, with a Spearman r of roughly 0.61. Entries here come from immuneACCESS through TCRdb and include only in-frame sequences with V and J called. Some clones fail to appear in such tables; in the studies checked, an unresolved V gene covers under half of the shortfall, and the cause of the remainder is unknown. V, J and clone size reflect that table, while D and trimming were determined from the DNA. This sample lists 18,000 or so clones; around 67% were detected once. The biggest ten clones account for 21% of the sample.

As regards this clone: There is no known antigen for this receptor. No base quality values were provided; no much bigger clone lies one nucleotide off.

Cut back by 5 bases and 4 bases, the V and J ends lie 15 bases apart. CDR1 and CDR2 are drawn from the germline V gene (reference sequence): SEHNR, FQNEAQ. There are 15 amino acids in the CDR3, from cysteine to phenylalanine inclusive. Of all the DNA, just the CDR3 is kept, 45 bases in frame from base 1. Buffy coats from roughly 19 blood donors served as healthy controls, a group that was under 65% female with a median age of 56 years (range roughly 20-75). Positive magnetic bead selection on an AutoMACS was used to isolate CD4+ and CD8+ cells, with flow cytometry used to check purity. Peripheral blood mononuclear cells were isolated by Ficoll-Paque PLUS density gradient separation. DNA from CD4-enriched, CD8-enriched or PBMC samples was extracted using Nucleospin Tissue or Tissue XS kits and then quantified on a Qubit 2.0 fluorometer.

This clonotype was obtained from an older woman in good health. In this chain, TRBV7-9 is recombined with TRBJ2-1; matching of 5 bases hints at TRBD2 as the D gene. Material: CD8+ T cells sorted from blood. CDR3 region: CASSLSEADYNEQFF. In nucleotide form, the sequence is TGTGCCAGCAGCCTTAGCGAGGCTGATTACAATGAGCAGTTCTTC.